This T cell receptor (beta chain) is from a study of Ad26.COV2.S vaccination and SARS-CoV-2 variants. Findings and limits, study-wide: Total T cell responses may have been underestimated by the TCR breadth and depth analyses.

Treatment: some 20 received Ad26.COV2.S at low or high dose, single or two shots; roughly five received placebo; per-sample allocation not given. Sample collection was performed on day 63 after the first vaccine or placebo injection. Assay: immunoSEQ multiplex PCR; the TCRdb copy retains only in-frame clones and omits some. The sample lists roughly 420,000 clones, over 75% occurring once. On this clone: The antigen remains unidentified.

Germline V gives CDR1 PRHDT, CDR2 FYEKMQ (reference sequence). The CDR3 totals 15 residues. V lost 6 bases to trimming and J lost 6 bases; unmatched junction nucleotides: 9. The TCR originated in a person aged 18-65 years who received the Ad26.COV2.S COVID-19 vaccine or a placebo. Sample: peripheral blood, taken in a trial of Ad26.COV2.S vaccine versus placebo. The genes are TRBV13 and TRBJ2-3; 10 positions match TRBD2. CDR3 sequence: CASRPPSGGWDTQYF. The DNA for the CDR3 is TGTGCCAGCAGACCTCCTAGCGGGGGTTGGGATACGCAGTATTTT. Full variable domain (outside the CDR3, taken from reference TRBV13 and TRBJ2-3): AAGVIQSPRHLIKEKRETATLKCYPIPRHDTVYWYQQGPGQDPQFLISFYEKMQSDKGSIPDRFSAQQFSDYHSELNMSSLELGDSALYFCASRPPSGGWDTQYFGPGTRLTVL.